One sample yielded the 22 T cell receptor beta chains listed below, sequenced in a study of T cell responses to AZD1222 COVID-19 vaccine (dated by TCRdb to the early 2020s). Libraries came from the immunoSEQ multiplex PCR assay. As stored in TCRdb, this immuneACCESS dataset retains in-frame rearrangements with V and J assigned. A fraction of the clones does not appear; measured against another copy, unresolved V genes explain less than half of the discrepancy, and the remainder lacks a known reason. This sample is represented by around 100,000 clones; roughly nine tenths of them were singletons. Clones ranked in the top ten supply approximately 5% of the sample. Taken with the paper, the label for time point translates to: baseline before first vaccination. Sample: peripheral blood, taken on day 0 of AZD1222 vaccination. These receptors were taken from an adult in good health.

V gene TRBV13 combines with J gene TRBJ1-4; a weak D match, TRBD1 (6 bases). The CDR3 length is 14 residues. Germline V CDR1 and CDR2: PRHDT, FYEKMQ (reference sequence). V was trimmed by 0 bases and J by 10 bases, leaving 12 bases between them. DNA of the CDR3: TGTGCCAGCAGCTTAGGGCAGGGGAGGGGAAAACTGTTTTTT. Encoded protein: CASSLGQGRGKLFF. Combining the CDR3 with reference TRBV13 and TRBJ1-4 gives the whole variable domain AAGVIQSPRHLIKEKRETATLKCYPIPRHDTVYWYQQGPGQDPQFLISFYEKMQSDKGSIPDRFSAQQFSDYHSELNMSSLELGDSALYFCASSLGQGRGKLFFGSGTQLSVL.

CDR3 bases: TGTGCCAGCAGCTTGTCTTCGCAGGAAGGGTCACCCCTCCACTTT. The encoded protein is CASSLSSQEGSPLHF. The rearrangement links TRBV5-4 to TRBJ1-6; D is unresolved. The germline V gene encodes CDR1 SGHNT and CDR2 YYREEE (reference sequence). This CDR3 has 15 amino acids. The V end was cut by 1 base, the J end by 10 bases, with 15 bases between.

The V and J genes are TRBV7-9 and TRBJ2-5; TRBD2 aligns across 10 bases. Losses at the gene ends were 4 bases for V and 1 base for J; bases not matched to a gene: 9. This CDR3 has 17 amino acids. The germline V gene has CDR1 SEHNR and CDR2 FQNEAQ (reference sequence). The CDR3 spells CASSWVEKRGGQETQYF. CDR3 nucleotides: TGTGCCAGCAGCTGGGTGGAGAAGCGGGGGGGCCAAGAGACCCAGTACTTC.

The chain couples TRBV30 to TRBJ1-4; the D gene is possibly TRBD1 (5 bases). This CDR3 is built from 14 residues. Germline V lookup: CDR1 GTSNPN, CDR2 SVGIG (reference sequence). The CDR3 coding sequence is TGTGCTTGGGGGGGACCAGCCTTAAATGAAAAACTGTTTTTT. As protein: CAWGGPALNEKLFF.

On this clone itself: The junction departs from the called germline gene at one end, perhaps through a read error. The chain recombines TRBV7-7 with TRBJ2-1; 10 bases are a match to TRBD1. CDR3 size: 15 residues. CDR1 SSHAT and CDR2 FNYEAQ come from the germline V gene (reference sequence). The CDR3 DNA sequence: TGTGCTAGCAGCCCGGACAGGGGGGTATCCTATGAGCAGTTCTTC. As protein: CASSPDRGVSYEQFF.

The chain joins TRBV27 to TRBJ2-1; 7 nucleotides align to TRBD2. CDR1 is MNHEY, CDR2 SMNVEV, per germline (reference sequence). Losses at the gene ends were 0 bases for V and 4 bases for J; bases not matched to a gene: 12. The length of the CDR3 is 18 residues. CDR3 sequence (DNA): TGTGCCAGCAGTTTATCCCCGGGGCGGGGGACCTCTTACAATGAGCAGTTCTTC. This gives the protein CASSLSPGRGTSYNEQFF.

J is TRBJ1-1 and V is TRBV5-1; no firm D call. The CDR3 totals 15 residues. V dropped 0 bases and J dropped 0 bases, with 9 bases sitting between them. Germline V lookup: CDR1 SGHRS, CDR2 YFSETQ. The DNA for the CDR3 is TGCGCCAGCAGCTTGGGGGTCAGCATGAACACTGAAGCTTTCTTT. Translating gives CASSLGVSMNTEAFF.

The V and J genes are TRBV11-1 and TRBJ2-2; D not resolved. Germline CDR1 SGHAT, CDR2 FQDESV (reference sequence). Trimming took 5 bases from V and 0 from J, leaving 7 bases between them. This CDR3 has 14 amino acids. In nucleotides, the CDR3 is TGTGCCAGCAGCATGGGCCCGAACACCGGGGAGCTGTTTTTT. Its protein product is CASSMGPNTGELFF.

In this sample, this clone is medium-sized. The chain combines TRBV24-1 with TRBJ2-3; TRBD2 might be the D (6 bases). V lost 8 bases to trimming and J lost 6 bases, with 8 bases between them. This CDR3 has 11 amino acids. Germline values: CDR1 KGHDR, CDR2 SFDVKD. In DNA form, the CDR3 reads TGTGCCACCACCCGGGGGGATACGCAGTATTTT. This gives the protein CATTRGDTQYF.

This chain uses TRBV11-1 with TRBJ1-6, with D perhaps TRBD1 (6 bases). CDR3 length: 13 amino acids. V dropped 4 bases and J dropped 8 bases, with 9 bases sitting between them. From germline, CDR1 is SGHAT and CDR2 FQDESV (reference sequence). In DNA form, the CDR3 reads TGTGCCAGCAGCTGGACAGACGATTCACCCCTCCACTTT. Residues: CASSWTDDSPLHF.

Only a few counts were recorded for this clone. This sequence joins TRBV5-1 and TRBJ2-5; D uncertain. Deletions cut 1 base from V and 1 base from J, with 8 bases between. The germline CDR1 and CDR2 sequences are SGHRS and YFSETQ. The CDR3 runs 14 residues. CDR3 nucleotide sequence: TGCGCCAGCAGCTTGCGGGCAGCCCAAGAGACCCAGTACTTC. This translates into CASSLRAAQETQYF.

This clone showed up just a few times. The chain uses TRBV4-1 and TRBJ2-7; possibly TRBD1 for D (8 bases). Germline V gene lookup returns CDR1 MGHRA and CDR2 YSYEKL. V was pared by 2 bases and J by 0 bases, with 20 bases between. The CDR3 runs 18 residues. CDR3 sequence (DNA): TGCGCCAGCAGCCAACCCTCAGCGGGGCAGGGGGCCTCCTACGAGCAGTACTTC. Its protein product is CASSQPSAGQGASYEQYF.

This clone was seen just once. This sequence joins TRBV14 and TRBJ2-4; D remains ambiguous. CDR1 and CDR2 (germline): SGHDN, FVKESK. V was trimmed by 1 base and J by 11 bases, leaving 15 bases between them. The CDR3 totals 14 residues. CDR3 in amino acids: CASSQGPTGSFQYF. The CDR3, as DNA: TGTGCCAGCAGCCAAGGCCCCACCGGGTCCTTTCAGTACTTC.

The CDR3 spells CASSAGDMNTEAFF. The CDR3 DNA sequence: TGTGCCAGCAGCGCAGGGGATATGAACACTGAAGCTTTCTTT. The chain joins TRBV5-4 to TRBJ1-1, with D perhaps matching TRBD1 (6 bases). V gave up 4 bases and J gave up 0 bases, with 10 bases separating them. The germline CDR1 and CDR2 sequences are SGHNT and YYREEE (reference sequence). The CDR3 runs 14 residues.

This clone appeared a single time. The CDR3 nucleotides are TGTGCCAGCAGGTCGACAGGAGTTAACTATGGCTACACCTTC. Translating it yields CASRSTGVNYGYTF. The V gene is TRBV28, the J gene TRBJ1-2; TRBD1 is a possible D gene (6 bases). Deletions cut 6 bases from V and 1 base from J, with 12 bases between. CDR1 and CDR2 (germline): MDHEN, SYDVKM. CDR3 length: 14 residues.

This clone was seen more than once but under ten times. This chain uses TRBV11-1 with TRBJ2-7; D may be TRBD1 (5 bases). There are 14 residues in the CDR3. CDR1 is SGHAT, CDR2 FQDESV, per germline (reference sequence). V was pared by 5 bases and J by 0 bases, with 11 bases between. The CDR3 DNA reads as TGTGCCAGCAGCCGTACTGACAGCTCCTACGAGCAGTACTTC. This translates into CASSRTDSSYEQYF.

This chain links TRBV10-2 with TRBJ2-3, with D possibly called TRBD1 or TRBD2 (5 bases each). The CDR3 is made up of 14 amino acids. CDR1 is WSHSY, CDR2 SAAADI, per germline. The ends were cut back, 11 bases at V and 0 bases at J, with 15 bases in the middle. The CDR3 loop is CAYGAAGSTDTQYF. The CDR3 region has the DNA TGCGCCTACGGGGCGGCCGGTAGCACAGATACGCAGTATTTT.

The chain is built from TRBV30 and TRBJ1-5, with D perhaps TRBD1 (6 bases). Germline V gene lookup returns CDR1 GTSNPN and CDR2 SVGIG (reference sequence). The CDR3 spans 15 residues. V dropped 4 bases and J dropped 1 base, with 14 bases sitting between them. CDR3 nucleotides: TGTGCCTGGATGCCCCAGGGGACAAGCAATCAGCCCCAGCATTTT. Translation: CAWMPQGTSNQPQHF.

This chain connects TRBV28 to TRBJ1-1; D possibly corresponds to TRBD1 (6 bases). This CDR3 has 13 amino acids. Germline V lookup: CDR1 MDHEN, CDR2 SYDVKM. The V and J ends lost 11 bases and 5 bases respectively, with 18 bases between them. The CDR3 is CAGARGRSTEAFF. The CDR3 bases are TGTGCCGGGGCGCGGGGGCGAAGTACTGAAGCTTTCTTT.

CDR3: CASSRDRGYGYTF. The DNA for the CDR3 is TGTGCCAGCAGCCGGGACCGTGGCTATGGCTACACCTTC. V and J are TRBV5-8 and TRBJ1-2; D perhaps matches TRBD1 (5 bases). CDR3 length: 13 amino acids. Germline values: CDR1 SGHTS, CDR2 YDEGEE. Trimming took 4 bases from V and 4 from J, leaving 11 bases between them. The full variable domain, completed using reference TRBV5-8 and TRBJ1-2, is EAGVTQSPTHLIKTRGQQATLRCSPISGHTSVYWYQQALGLGLQFLLWYDEGEERNRGNFPPRFSGRQFPNYSSELNVNALELEDSALYLCASSRDRGYGYTFGSGTRLTVV.

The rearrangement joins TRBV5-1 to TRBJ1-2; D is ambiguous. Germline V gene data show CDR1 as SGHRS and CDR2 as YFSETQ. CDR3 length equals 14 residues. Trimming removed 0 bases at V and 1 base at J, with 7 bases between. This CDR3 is CASSLVTNNYGYTF. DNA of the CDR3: TGCGCCAGCAGCTTGGTGACTAATAACTATGGCTACACCTTC.

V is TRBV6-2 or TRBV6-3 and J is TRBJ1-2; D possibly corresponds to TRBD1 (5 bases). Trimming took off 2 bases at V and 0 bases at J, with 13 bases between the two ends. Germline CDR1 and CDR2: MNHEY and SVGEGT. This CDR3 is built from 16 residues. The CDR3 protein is CASSYTSGGSNYGYTF. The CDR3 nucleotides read TGTGCCAGCAGTTACACCTCGGGGGGATCTAACTATGGCTACACCTTC.